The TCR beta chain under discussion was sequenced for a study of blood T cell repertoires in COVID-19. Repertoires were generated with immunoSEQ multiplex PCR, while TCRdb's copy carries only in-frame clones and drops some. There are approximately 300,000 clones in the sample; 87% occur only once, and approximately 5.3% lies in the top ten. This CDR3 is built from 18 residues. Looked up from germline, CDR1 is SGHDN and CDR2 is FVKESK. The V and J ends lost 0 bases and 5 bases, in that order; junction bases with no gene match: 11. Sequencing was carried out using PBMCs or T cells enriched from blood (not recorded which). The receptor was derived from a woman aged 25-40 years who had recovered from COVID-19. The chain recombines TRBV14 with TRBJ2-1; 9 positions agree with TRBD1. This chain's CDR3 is CASSQDLPGTGRNNEQFF. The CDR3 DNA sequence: TGTGCCAGCAGCCAAGATCTACCCGGGACAGGGAGAAACAATGAGCAGTTCTTC.